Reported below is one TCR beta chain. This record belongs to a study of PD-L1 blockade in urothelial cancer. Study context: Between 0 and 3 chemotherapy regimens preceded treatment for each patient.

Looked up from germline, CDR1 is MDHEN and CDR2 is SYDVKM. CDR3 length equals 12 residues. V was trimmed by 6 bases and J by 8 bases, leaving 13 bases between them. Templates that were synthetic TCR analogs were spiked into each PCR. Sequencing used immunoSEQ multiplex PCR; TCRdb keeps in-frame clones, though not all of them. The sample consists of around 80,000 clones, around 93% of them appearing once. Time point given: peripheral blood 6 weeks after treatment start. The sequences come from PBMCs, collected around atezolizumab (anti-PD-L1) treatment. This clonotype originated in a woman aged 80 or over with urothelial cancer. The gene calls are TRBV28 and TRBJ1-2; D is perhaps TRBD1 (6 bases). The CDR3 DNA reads TGTGCCAGCAGCAACAGGGAGAAGGGCTACACCTTC. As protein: CASSNREKGYTF.